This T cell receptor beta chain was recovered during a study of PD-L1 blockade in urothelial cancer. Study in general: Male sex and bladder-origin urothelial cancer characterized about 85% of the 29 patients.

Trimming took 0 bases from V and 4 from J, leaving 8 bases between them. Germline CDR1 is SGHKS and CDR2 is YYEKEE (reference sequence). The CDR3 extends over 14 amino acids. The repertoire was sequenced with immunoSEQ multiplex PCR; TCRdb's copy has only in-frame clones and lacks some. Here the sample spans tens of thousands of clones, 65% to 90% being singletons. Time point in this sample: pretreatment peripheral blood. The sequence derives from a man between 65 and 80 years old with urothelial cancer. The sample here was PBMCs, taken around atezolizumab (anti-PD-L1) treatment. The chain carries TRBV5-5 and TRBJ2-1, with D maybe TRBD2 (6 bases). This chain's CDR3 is CASSLGGVYNEQFF. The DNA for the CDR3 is TGTGCCAGCAGCTTGGGGGGGGTATACAATGAGCAGTTCTTC.